These T cell receptor beta chains were read from a single sample in a study of identical twins. TCRdb re-called the 5' RACE reads with MiXCR, one entry per CDR3 protein. The repertoire has some 730,000 distinct CDR3 sequences, 18% of them found once; the top ten carry under 15%. The same data also went into a second study, on T cells expressing NK-cell markers.

Source material: PBMCs. Every receptor here comes from a woman aged 18-29 years in good health. CDR3s include the opening cysteine and the closing phenylalanine or tryptophan. Each record gives: clone size, V gene, D gene, J gene, CDR3 DNA, CDR3 protein. The D gene is left open where the match is weak. For some rows the clone size is stated as once, few or many, or as a class when expanded; others skip it.

abundance: NA; v_gene: TRBV20-1; d_gene: TRBD1; j_gene: TRBJ1-5; CDR3nt: TGCAGTGCTATTAAGACAAGGGACAGGTGGAGATCAGATCAGCCCCAGCATTTT; CDR3aa: CSAIKTRDRWRSDQPQHF
abundance: many; v_gene: TRBV6-6; d_gene: TRBD2; j_gene: TRBJ2-7; CDR3nt: TGTGCCAGCAGGGGACTAGCGGGGGCATCCTACGAGCAGTACTTC; CDR3aa: CASRGLAGASYEQYF
abundance: few; v_gene: TRBV6-1; d_gene: NA; j_gene: TRBJ2-3; CDR3nt: TGTGCCAGCTCCGACGGGATCCTCACAGATACGCAGTATTTT; CDR3aa: CASSDGILTDTQYF
abundance: NA; v_gene: TRBV29-1; d_gene: NA; j_gene: TRBJ1-2; CDR3nt: TGCAGCGTACAGACCCTACCCCATGGCTACACCTTC; CDR3aa: CSVQTLPHGYTF
abundance: NA; v_gene: TRBV6-2/TRBV6-3; d_gene: NA; j_gene: TRBJ2-7; CDR3nt: TGTGCCAGCAGTTACCATCCGATTGCCTACGAGCAGTACTTC; CDR3aa: CASSYHPIAYEQYF
abundance: few; v_gene: TRBV6-1; d_gene: TRBD2; j_gene: TRBJ2-3; CDR3nt: TGTGCCAGCAGCCACAGCGGGGGTAGCACAGATACGCAGTATTTT; CDR3aa: CASSHSGGSTDTQYF
abundance: NA; v_gene: TRBV6-1; d_gene: NA; j_gene: TRBJ1-2; CDR3nt: TGTGCCAGCAAAAACGGAGGGGGAATGGCTTACGAGAATGGCTACACCTTC; CDR3aa: CASKNGGGMAYENGYTF
abundance: NA; v_gene: TRBV5-8; d_gene: NA; j_gene: TRBJ2-1; CDR3nt: TGTGCCAGCAGCTTGGGTGGCTCACTCTCCTACAATGAGCAGTTCTTC; CDR3aa: CASSLGGSLSYNEQFF
abundance: NA; v_gene: TRBV2; d_gene: NA; j_gene: TRBJ2-3; CDR3nt: TGTGCCAGCACAGCAGAGGAATACACAGATACGCAGTATTTT; CDR3aa: CASTAEEYTDTQYF
abundance: NA; v_gene: TRBV10-3; d_gene: TRBD2; j_gene: TRBJ2-7; CDR3nt: TGTGCCATCAGTGCGGGACTAGCGGGAGGGCCCCGGTACGAGCAGTACTTC; CDR3aa: CAISAGLAGGPRYEQYF
abundance: NA; v_gene: TRBV5-4; d_gene: NA; j_gene: TRBJ2-5; CDR3nt: TGTGCCAGCAGCGCCCCGGGCCATCGAAGCCAAGAGACCCAGTACTTC; CDR3aa: CASSAPGHRSQETQYF
abundance: many; v_gene: TRBV21-1; d_gene: NA; j_gene: TRBJ2-3; CDR3nt: TGTGCCAGCAGCAAAGAAGTGACAGCTACTAGCACAGATACGCAGTATTTT; CDR3aa: CASSKEVTATSTDTQYF
abundance: many; v_gene: TRBV12-3/TRBV12-4; d_gene: NA; j_gene: TRBJ2-6; CDR3nt: TGTGCCAGTAAGCACTCTGGGGCCAACGTCCTGACTTTC; CDR3aa: CASKHSGANVLTF
abundance: NA; v_gene: TRBV10-3; d_gene: TRBD2; j_gene: TRBJ2-5; CDR3nt: TGTGCCATCAGTGTCGGACTAGCGGGAGGAACGAAAGAGACCCAGTACTTC; CDR3aa: CAISVGLAGGTKETQYF
abundance: NA; v_gene: TRBV5-1; d_gene: NA; j_gene: TRBJ2-6; CDR3nt: TGCGCCAGCCGACAGATGTCTGGGGCCAACGTCCTGACTTTC; CDR3aa: CASRQMSGANVLTF
abundance: NA; v_gene: TRBV20-1; d_gene: NA; j_gene: TRBJ2-5; CDR3nt: TGCAGTGCTAGAAAAGCGGTTCAAGAGACCCAGTACTTC; CDR3aa: CSARKAVQETQYF
abundance: few; v_gene: TRBV5-6; d_gene: NA; j_gene: TRBJ1-1; CDR3nt: TGTGCCAGCAGCCGACGGGCAGGGGTCCCTGAAGCTTTCTTT; CDR3aa: CASSRRAGVPEAFF
abundance: NA; v_gene: TRBV29-1; d_gene: NA; j_gene: TRBJ2-5; CDR3nt: TGCAGCGGGGGAGGGGGGATTGGAGAGACCCAGTACTTC; CDR3aa: CSGGGGIGETQYF
abundance: NA; v_gene: TRBV5-1; d_gene: NA; j_gene: TRBJ2-5; CDR3nt: TGCGCCAGCAGCTCGACCAGGGAAAAGACCCAGTACTTC; CDR3aa: CASSSTREKTQYF
abundance: few; v_gene: TRBV20-1; d_gene: NA; j_gene: TRBJ2-1; CDR3nt: TGCAGTGCTAGAGACCCAAGAGGGTTGGCCTACAATGAGCAGTTCTTC; CDR3aa: CSARDPRGLAYNEQFF
abundance: few; v_gene: TRBV27; d_gene: TRBD1; j_gene: TRBJ2-2; CDR3nt: TGTGCCAGCAGTTTGTACAGGGGGAACACCGGGGAGCTGTTTTTT; CDR3aa: CASSLYRGNTGELFF
abundance: NA; v_gene: TRBV7-8; d_gene: NA; j_gene: TRBJ2-2; CDR3nt: TGTGCCAGCAGCTTGATAGGCATCACGAACACCGGGGAGCTGTTTTTT; CDR3aa: CASSLIGITNTGELFF
abundance: NA; v_gene: TRBV5-1; d_gene: NA; j_gene: TRBJ1-2; CDR3nt: TGCGCCAGCAGCTTGGGTTTTGTCTCCCAGGATGGCTACACCTTC; CDR3aa: CASSLGFVSQDGYTF
abundance: NA; v_gene: TRBV18; d_gene: NA; j_gene: TRBJ2-2; CDR3nt: TGTGCCAGCTCACCACACCGGGGCGATACCGGGGAGCTGTTTTTT; CDR3aa: CASSPHRGDTGELFF
abundance: NA; v_gene: TRBV12-3/TRBV12-4; d_gene: NA; j_gene: TRBJ2-2; CDR3nt: TGTGCCAGCAGTTTTGGCACCAGGGAGCTGTTTTTT; CDR3aa: CASSFGTRELFF
abundance: NA; v_gene: TRBV19; d_gene: NA; j_gene: TRBJ2-1; CDR3nt: TGTGCCAGTAGTATAGTGGGTGGGGGGCTGAGTGAGCAGTTCTTC; CDR3aa: CASSIVGGGLSEQFF
abundance: NA; v_gene: TRBV12-3/TRBV12-4; d_gene: TRBD1; j_gene: TRBJ1-6; CDR3nt: TGTGCCAGCAGGACAGGGGTCGGCAATTCACCCCTCCACTTT; CDR3aa: CASRTGVGNSPLHF
abundance: many; v_gene: TRBV7-9; d_gene: NA; j_gene: TRBJ2-7; CDR3nt: TGTGCCAGCAGCCCCAGACTAGGTTTGAACGAGCAGTACTTC; CDR3aa: CASSPRLGLNEQYF
abundance: NA; v_gene: TRBV29-1; d_gene: NA; j_gene: TRBJ1-1; CDR3nt: TGCAGCGTTGTTGGGACAAAGAACACTGAAGCTTTCTTT; CDR3aa: CSVVGTKNTEAFF
abundance: few; v_gene: TRBV2; d_gene: TRBD1; j_gene: TRBJ1-6; CDR3nt: TGTGCCAGCAGTTTCGACAGGGGAGCTAATTCACCCCTCCACTTT; CDR3aa: CASSFDRGANSPLHF
abundance: few; v_gene: TRBV12-3/TRBV12-4; d_gene: NA; j_gene: TRBJ1-2; CDR3nt: TGTGCCAGCAGTGAAACGGACGGACGAGACTATGGCTACACCTTC; CDR3aa: CASSETDGRDYGYTF
abundance: NA; v_gene: TRBV12-5; d_gene: NA; j_gene: TRBJ2-7; CDR3nt: TGTGCTAGCGTAGACTCTAGCGACACCTACGAGCAGTACTTC; CDR3aa: CASVDSSDTYEQYF
abundance: few; v_gene: TRBV21-1; d_gene: NA; j_gene: TRBJ2-1; CDR3nt: TGTGCCAGCAGCAAAGGGCACGGTAACTCCTACAATGAGCAGTTCTTC; CDR3aa: CASSKGHGNSYNEQFF
abundance: NA; v_gene: TRBV11-3; d_gene: NA; j_gene: TRBJ2-5; CDR3nt: TGTGCCAGCAGCCAAAGAGATACAGAGACCCAGTACTTC; CDR3aa: CASSQRDTETQYF
abundance: few; v_gene: TRBV4-3; d_gene: NA; j_gene: TRBJ2-7; CDR3nt: TGCGCCAGCAGCCAAGATGTATCGGCCACTTCACGCTACGAGCAGTACTTC; CDR3aa: CASSQDVSATSRYEQYF
abundance: NA; v_gene: TRBV6-2/TRBV6-3; d_gene: TRBD2; j_gene: TRBJ2-7; CDR3nt: TGTGCCAGCAGCGGTGGGACTAGCGGAATCTACGAGCAGTACTTC; CDR3aa: CASSGGTSGIYEQYF